One sample yielded the 14 T cell receptor beta chains listed below, sequenced in a study of identical twins (dated by TCRdb to the mid-2010s). Preparation of the library involved 5' RACE. TCRdb shows the sequencer as Illumina HiSeq 2000. In-frame beta chains were kept once TCRdb had trimmed the public reads at Q25 with fastp and called clones with MiXCR. Every entry covers one CDR3 protein and lists the most common genes and DNA from its rows. The table for this sample lists 450,000 to 650,000 distinct CDR3 sequences; 9% to 10% of them were counted only once. In total, the top ten clones hold approximately 3.2% of the sample. This sample was shared with a second study, whose subject was yellow fever vaccine responses in identical twins.

The specimen sequenced was PBMCs. All receptors derive from a woman under 30 in good health.

This clonotype was seen repeatedly, ten times or more. The chain couples TRBV27 to TRBJ1-1; D perhaps matches TRBD1 (6 bases). This CDR3 region has 12 residues. Trimming shortened V by 4 bases and J by 9 bases, and 12 bases separated the two germline ends. Germline CDR1 reads MNHEY; CDR2 reads SMNVEV (reference sequence). The CDR3 DNA reads TGTGCCAGCAGTTCTCCGTGGGGGCAAGCTTTCTTT. Encoded protein: CASSSPWGQAFF.

This clonotype was seen at least ten times. The V gene is TRBV3-1, the J gene TRBJ2-1; TRBD1 matches at 10 bases. The CDR3 is 13 residues long. The ends lost 8 bases at V and 4 bases at J; junction bases unmatched: 2. Germline loops: CDR1 LGHDT, CDR2 YNNKEL (reference sequence). CDR3 region: CASRDRGYNEQFF. As DNA, the CDR3 is TGTGCCAGCCGGGACAGGGGTTACAATGAGCAGTTCTTC.

The gene calls are TRBV6-6 and TRBJ2-7; no firm D call. V gave up 2 bases and J gave up 5 bases, with 7 bases separating them. Germline lookup yields CDR1 MNHNY and CDR2 SVGAGI (reference sequence). The CDR3 totals 12 residues. The CDR3 DNA reads TGTGCCAGCAGTTACACGGGCGACGAGCAGTACTTC. Encoded protein: CASSYTGDEQYF.

This clonotype has just a few counts. V usage is TRBV25-1 and J usage is TRBJ2-5, with D perhaps TRBD1 (6 bases). The CDR3 spans 17 residues. Germline CDR1 reads MGHDK; CDR2 reads SYGVNS. V was cut by 2 bases and J by 3 bases, with 19 bases left in between. CDR3 protein: CASSEGGRGGWKETQYF. In DNA form, the CDR3 reads TGTGCCAGCAGTGAAGGTGGGAGAGGGGGATGGAAAGAGACCCAGTACTTC.

This clonotype came up many times. The chain links TRBV7-9 to TRBJ2-3; 7 bases agree with TRBD2. Germline loops: CDR1 SEHNR, CDR2 FQNEAQ (reference sequence). CDR3 length equals 15 residues. The V and J ends lost 5 bases and 2 bases, in that order; junction bases with no gene match: 7. The DNA for the CDR3 is TGTGCCAGCAGCCCCTCCGGGACTAACACAGATACGCAGTATTTT. Residues: CASSPSGTNTDTQYF. The full variable domain, in which reference TRBV7-9 and TRBJ2-3 provide the parts outside the CDR3, is DTGVSQNPRHKITKRGQNVTFRCDPISEHNRLYWYRQTLGQGPEFLTYFQNEAQLEKSRLLSDRFSAERPKGSFSTLEIQRTEQGDSAMYLCASSPSGTNTDTQYFGPGTRLTVL.

Here the CDR3 reads CASIPAGPGIQYF. CDR3 nucleotides: TGTGCCAGCATTCCAGCGGGGCCGGGCATTCAGTACTTC. V gene TRBV2 combines with J gene TRBJ2-4; 7 bases align to TRBD2. The V gene end was trimmed by 7 bases and the J gene end by 9 bases; junction bases not matched to a gene: 9. The CDR3 sequence is 13 residues long. Germline V lookup: CDR1 SNHLY, CDR2 FYNNEI.

At least ten counts were recorded for this clonotype. This chain uses TRBV3-1 with TRBJ1-6, with D maybe TRBD1 (5 bases). Trimming took off 4 bases at V and 5 bases at J, with 9 bases between the two ends. CDR1 and CDR2 from the germline V gene are LGHDT and YNNKEL (reference sequence). The CDR3 runs 14 residues. CDR3 loop: CASSLRQNNSPLHF. The DNA of the CDR3 is TGTGCCAGCAGCCTCCGACAGAATAATTCACCCCTCCACTTT.

CDR3 DNA: TGTGCCAGCAGCCGAGTGGGCACTGAAGCTTTCTTT. This encodes CASSRVGTEAFF. The chain links TRBV7-9 to TRBJ1-1; no reliable D call. Germline V gene data show CDR1 as SEHNR and CDR2 as FQNEAQ (reference sequence). The CDR3 is made up of 12 amino acids. V was clipped by 5 bases and J by 4 bases, with 8 bases between them.

CDR3 nucleotide sequence: TGCAGTGCTAGAAAGGGGGGGGGATCCTACAATGAGCAGTTCTTC. Protein: CSARKGGGSYNEQFF. The rearrangement joins TRBV20-1 to TRBJ2-1; D might be TRBD2 (7 bases). This CDR3 spans 15 amino acids. Germline CDR1 reads DFQATT; CDR2 reads SNEGSKA (reference sequence). The V and J ends lost 2 bases and 1 base respectively, with 12 bases between them.

Many counts were recorded for this clonotype. This chain joins TRBV7-2 and TRBJ2-1; D call uncertain. Trimming cost V 2 bases and J 5 bases, with 13 bases left between them. From germline, CDR1 is SGHTA and CDR2 FQGNSA. The length of the CDR3 is 15 residues. CDR3 residues: CASSLMPSHDNEQFF. CDR3 nucleotides: TGTGCCAGCAGCTTAATGCCCAGCCATGACAATGAGCAGTTCTTC.

This clonotype was observed a few times. The rearrangement uses TRBV6-2 or TRBV6-3 and TRBJ1-1; 9 bases are a match to TRBD1. The CDR3 has 18 residues. Trimming took 4 bases from V and 0 from J; bases not matched to a gene: 12. Germline values: CDR1 MNHEY, CDR2 SVGEGT. The CDR3 spells CASSSDRGRGSMNTEAFF. Here the CDR3 DNA reads TGTGCCAGCAGTTCGGACAGGGGCCGGGGGTCTATGAACACTGAAGCTTTCTTT.

There are many counts of this clonotype. The rearrangement uses TRBV12-3 or TRBV12-4 and TRBJ2-2; no firm D call. This CDR3 is built from 13 residues. Trimming shortened V by 3 bases and J by 7 bases, and 9 bases separated the two germline ends. The CDR3 here is CASSFDWGGELFF. As DNA, the CDR3 is TGTGCCAGCAGTTTTGATTGGGGCGGGGAGCTGTTTTTT.

The J gene is TRBJ1-2, the V gene TRBV5-5; no clear D gene. The CDR3 sequence is 13 residues long. CDR1 SGHKS and CDR2 YYEKEE come from the germline V gene (reference sequence). Trimming removed 3 bases at V and 3 bases at J, with 9 bases between. In DNA, the CDR3 is TGTGCCAGCAGCTCCAGTAGGGACTATGGCTACACCTTC. Its protein is CASSSSRDYGYTF.

This chain uses TRBV7-9 with TRBJ2-3; D is ambiguous. The CDR3 totals 14 residues. With 5 bases removed from V and 0 bases from J, the gap between germline ends came to 9 bases. Looked up from germline, CDR1 is SEHNR and CDR2 is FQNEAQ (reference sequence). The CDR3 DNA is TGTGCCAGCAGCCCATCTATGAGCACAGATACGCAGTATTTT. This encodes CASSPSMSTDTQYF.